This paragraph covers one T cell receptor (beta chain) sequence. Its antigen is not known. The data originate from a study of beta chain features in type 1 diabetes. CDR3 length: 13 residues. Germline V lookup: CDR1 SEHNR, CDR2 FQNEAQ (reference sequence). V was trimmed by 4 bases and J by 4 bases, leaving 8 bases between them. Broader study findings: Within each of all four CD4+ subsets, Type 1 diabetes patients had TCRB CDR3s that were moderately but significantly shorter.

Every bit of the isolated RNA underwent reverse transcription, so sequencing read expressed TCRB transcripts. Profiling relied on immunoSEQ multiplex PCR, and the TCRdb table lists in-frame clones only, not all of them. The sample shows 300,000 to 350,000 clones, roughly a fifth of them seen only once. Via the markers CD45RO/CCR7/CD25/CD127/CD95/CD27, stem cell-like memory, regulatory, central memory and naive CD4+ cells were sorted. V usage is TRBV7-9 and J usage is TRBJ2-4, with a tentative D call TRBD1 (6 bases). Specimen: naive CD4+ T cells from blood. This TCR was recovered from a woman aged 18-29 years in good health. CDR3 bases: TGTGCCAGCAGCTCAGACAGGAAAAACATTCAGTACTTC. Its protein is CASSSDRKNIQYF. Looking up the rest from reference TRBV7-9 and TRBJ2-4 gives the full variable domain: DTGVSQNPRHKITKRGQNVTFRCDPISEHNRLYWYRQTLGQGPEFLTYFQNEAQLEKSRLLSDRFSAERPKGSFSTLEIQRTEQGDSAMYLCASSSDRKNIQYFGAGTRLSVL.